The T cell receptor (beta chain) described here comes from a study of blood T cell repertoires in COVID-19. At the level of the study: The United States, Italy and Spain supplied acute and convalescent COVID-19 samples. PBMCs, B-cell-depleted T cells, or T cells provided the cDNA or gDNA that made up the material.

This CDR3 is built from 13 residues. CDR1 is SEHNR and CDR2 is FQNEAQ in the germline V gene (reference sequence). V lost 3 bases to trimming and J lost 8 bases, with 13 bases between them. Original processing methods: The authors estimated nucleated cell counts from reference gene primer amplification. Produced via immunoSEQ multiplex PCR; TCRdb's table is partial and in-frame only. V and J calls and clone size are those listed in that table; D and trimming were worked out from the DNA. The sample carries about 230,000 clones, roughly 88% recorded once. The chain uses TRBV7-9 and TRBJ1-2, with D uncertain. The TCR originated in a man aged 40-49 years who had recovered from COVID-19. Material: peripheral blood. The CDR3: CASSFSPPRGYTF. Here the CDR3 DNA reads TGTGCCAGCAGCTTTTCCCCTCCCAGAGGCTACACCTTC.